This T cell receptor (beta chain) was found in a study of blood T cell repertoires in COVID-19 (TCRdb year 2020). For the wider study: Collaborator samples came from the United States, Italy and Spain and covered acute and convalescent phases of COVID-19. The samples were drawn from two sources: the first 160 participants of the ongoing ImmuneRACE study, and 1,200 or so subjects contributed by 6 global collaborators. The dataset comprised deeply sampled blood TCRbeta repertoires from subjects exposed to, actively infected with, or recovered from COVID-19. Where available, HLA class I and class II types were taken from metadata supplied by the sample provider and were not determined by assay-based typing. The prospective study material was composed of cDNA or gDNA derived from T cells, B-cell-depleted T cells, or PBMCs. Sample metadata almost always included a de-identified subject ID, COVID-19 status, age in years and sex. A freely available public database, intended as a resource for researchers studying the immune response to SARS-CoV-2, is where the repertoires were released. General study outcomes and caveats: The quantity of clinical and demographic metadata differed by source and by participant and was supplied without curation.

The CDR3 runs 16 residues from the cysteine to the phenylalanine. Only the CDR3 DNA stays, 48 bases, in frame from base 1. V and J are truncated by 2 bases and 7 bases respectively, leaving an intervening sequence of 17 bases. CDR1 KGHDR and CDR2 SFDVKD are derived from the germline V gene. Whole blood was collected in K2EDTA tubes by collaborating institutions according to the institutions' own protocols. For TCRbeta analysis, collaborators shipped samples as frozen whole blood, isolated PBMCs, or DNA extracted from either of those sample types. To note about this clone: Its antigen is still unknown. One base away there is no much larger clone; base qualities are not given.

TCRbeta CDR3 regions were amplified from genomic DNA by means of the immunoSEQ Assay, a bias-controlled multiplex PCR. The paper's data handling went like this. Within the assay, amplification of reference gene primers was used to estimate how many nucleated cells each sample contained. Sequence reads were collapsed and filtered to measure the absolute abundance of every unique TCRbeta CDR3 rearrangement. For each sample, productive Simpson clonality was calculated by taking the square root of Simpson's diversity index across productive rearrangements. TCRdb stores this immuneACCESS table with in-frame sequences only. Part of the clones is absent; in the studies checked, under half of the shortfall reflects unresolved V genes, and no reason is known for the rest. V and J calls and clone size follow that table, whereas D and trimming were derived from the DNA. The sample contains 260,000 or so clones, roughly 88% of them found a single time. The top ten clones comprise about 0.7% of the sample.

Material for sequencing was peripheral blood. The chain is encoded by TRBV24-1 joined to TRBJ1-5, and TRBD1 may be the D gene, going by 5 matching bases. The origin of this receptor is a human donor in a cohort sampled during active COVID-19. CDR3 sequence: CATSDWVRTGSQPQHF. The bases read TGTGCCACCAGTGATTGGGTGAGAACAGGTTCCCAGCCCCAGCATTTT.